This TCR beta chain emerged from a study of early T cells in non-severe SARS-CoV-2 infection. This CDR3 is 14 amino acids long. Trimming took 5 bases from V and 2 from J, leaving 10 bases between them. MiXCR was run by TCRdb on the 5' RACE reads, yielding one entry per CDR3 protein. The sample holds about 25,000 distinct CDR3 sequences; roughly 4.4% are singletons and the top ten take about an eighth. This clonotype was seen repeatedly, ten times or more. The V call is TRBV12-3 or TRBV12-4, the J call TRBJ1-5; unclear D gene. Sequencing was performed on whole blood. This receptor was identified in an adult who was a healthcare worker with PCR-confirmed SARS-CoV-2 infection or an uninfected control (not recorded which). CDR3 coding DNA: TGTGCCAGCAGTCCTCATGAGGGCAATCAGCCCCAGCATTTT. The encoded protein is CASSPHEGNQPQHF.